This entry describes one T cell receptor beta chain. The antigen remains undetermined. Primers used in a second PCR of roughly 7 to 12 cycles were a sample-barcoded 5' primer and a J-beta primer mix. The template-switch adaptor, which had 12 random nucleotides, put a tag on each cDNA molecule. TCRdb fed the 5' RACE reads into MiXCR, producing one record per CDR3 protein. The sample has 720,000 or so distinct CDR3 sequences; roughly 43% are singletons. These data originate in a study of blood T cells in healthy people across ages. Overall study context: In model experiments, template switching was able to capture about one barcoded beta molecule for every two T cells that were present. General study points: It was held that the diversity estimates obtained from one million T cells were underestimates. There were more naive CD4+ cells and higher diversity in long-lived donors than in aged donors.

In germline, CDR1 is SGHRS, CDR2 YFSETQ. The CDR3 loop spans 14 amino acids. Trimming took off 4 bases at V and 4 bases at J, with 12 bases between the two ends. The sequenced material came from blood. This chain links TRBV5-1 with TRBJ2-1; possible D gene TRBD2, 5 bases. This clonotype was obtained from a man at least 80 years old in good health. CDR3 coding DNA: TGCGCCAGCAGCCGTATCGGGGAGTACAATGAGCAGTTCTTC. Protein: CASSRIGEYNEQFF.